Listed below are T cell receptor beta chains from one sample, sequenced in a study of T cell changes during pregnancy in multiple sclerosis. The assay was immunoSEQ multiplex PCR, and TCRdb's table has in-frame clones only and misses some. The data show 85,000 to 90,000 clones, with approximately 89% seen just once and around 1.8% held by the top ten. Sequencing used peripheral blood, obtained in the first trimester of pregnancy. These receptors all come from a female donor in good health, enrolled as a control in a pregnancy study. Each CDR3 is given with its conserved first and last residue. Fields, in order: J gene, V gene, clone size, D gene, CDR3 DNA, CDR3 protein. A D gene is named only where the DNA matches it firmly. Rows give clone size only sometimes, using once, few, many, or a class for an expanded clone.

j_gene: TRBJ1-2; v_gene: TRBV10-3; abundance: NA; d_gene: NA; CDR3nt: TGTGCCACCCGACAGGCCCTCCCAGCTAACTATGGCTACACCTTC; CDR3aa: CATRQALPANYGYTF
j_gene: TRBJ2-2; v_gene: TRBV2; abundance: NA; d_gene: TRBD1; CDR3nt: TGTGCCAGCAGCCTGGACAGGGGATTGTCCGGGGAGCTGTTTTTT; CDR3aa: CASSLDRGLSGELFF
j_gene: TRBJ2-7; v_gene: TRBV7-2; abundance: few; d_gene: NA; CDR3nt: TGTGCCAGCAGCCTTACCCCCACCCGGGGTGTCTACGAGCAGTACTTC; CDR3aa: CASSLTPTRGVYEQYF
j_gene: TRBJ2-1; v_gene: TRBV27; abundance: NA; d_gene: TRBD2; CDR3nt: TGTGCCAGCAGGCGGGGGGGGGAGCGAGGGTATGAGCAGTTCTTC; CDR3aa: CASRRGGERGYEQFF
j_gene: TRBJ2-5; v_gene: TRBV6-6; abundance: NA; d_gene: NA; CDR3nt: TGTGCCAGCCTGGAGTGGGGGCAGAACGGAAAGACCCAGTACTTC; CDR3aa: CASLEWGQNGKTQYF
j_gene: TRBJ1-5; v_gene: TRBV19; abundance: NA; d_gene: NA; CDR3nt: TGTGCCAGTAGCCGATTACAGGGTACCAATCAGCCCCAGCATTTT; CDR3aa: CASSRLQGTNQPQHF
j_gene: TRBJ2-5; v_gene: TRBV7-9; abundance: NA; d_gene: TRBD1; CDR3nt: TGTGCCAGCAGCGTATACAGGGGCCTTGCAGAGACCCAGTACTTC; CDR3aa: CASSVYRGLAETQYF
j_gene: TRBJ1-4; v_gene: TRBV7-8; abundance: NA; d_gene: TRBD1; CDR3nt: TGTGCCAGCAGCCCCCGTAGACAGGGGGTCGGTGAAAAACTGTTTTTT; CDR3aa: CASSPRRQGVGEKLFF
j_gene: TRBJ1-2; v_gene: TRBV29-1; abundance: NA; d_gene: TRBD1; CDR3nt: TGCAGCGTTCCCAAACAGGGGGCCTATGGCTACACCTTC; CDR3aa: CSVPKQGAYGYTF
j_gene: TRBJ2-7; v_gene: TRBV11-1; abundance: NA; d_gene: TRBD1; CDR3nt: TGTGCCAGCAGCTCGACAGGGGGGCACGAGCAGTACTTC; CDR3aa: CASSSTGGHEQYF
j_gene: TRBJ1-4; v_gene: TRBV7-9; abundance: NA; d_gene: TRBD1; CDR3nt: TGTGCCAGCAGCGACCGAGTGACAGGGCAACTGTTTTTT; CDR3aa: CASSDRVTGQLFF
j_gene: TRBJ1-6; v_gene: TRBV30; abundance: NA; d_gene: NA; CDR3nt: TGTGCCTGGAGTGGTGCGGCGAGCTCCTATAATTCACCCCTCCACTTT; CDR3aa: CAWSGAASSYNSPLHF
j_gene: TRBJ1-2; v_gene: TRBV5-6; abundance: NA; d_gene: NA; CDR3nt: TGTGCCAGCAGCTTGGGACACCCTGTTGGAGGCTACACCTTC; CDR3aa: CASSLGHPVGGYTF
j_gene: TRBJ2-4; v_gene: TRBV27; abundance: once; d_gene: NA; CDR3nt: TGTGCCAGCAGTCCATACGCAGAAACCAAAAACATTCAGTACTTC; CDR3aa: CASSPYAETKNIQYF
j_gene: TRBJ1-2; v_gene: TRBV6-5; abundance: NA; d_gene: NA; CDR3nt: TGTGCCAGCAGTTCCCCCAGCGGGGACAACAATGATGGCTACACCTTC; CDR3aa: CASSSPSGDNNDGYTF
j_gene: TRBJ2-7; v_gene: TRBV5-8; abundance: NA; d_gene: NA; CDR3nt: TGTGCCAGCAGCTTGGCCCGTCAGGGGCGAAGCTCCTACGAGCAGTACTTC; CDR3aa: CASSLARQGRSSYEQYF
j_gene: TRBJ2-1; v_gene: TRBV7-9; abundance: NA; d_gene: TRBD1; CDR3nt: TGTGCCAGCAGCTTAGCGGTCGGACAGGGCCTAATCCGCGGAGATGAGCAGTTCTTC; CDR3aa: CASSLAVGQGLIRGDEQFF
j_gene: TRBJ1-3; v_gene: TRBV6-1; abundance: NA; d_gene: NA; CDR3nt: TGTGCCAGCAGTGGGGGGGGAGAGGGAAACACCATATATTTT; CDR3aa: CASSGGGEGNTIYF
j_gene: TRBJ1-5; v_gene: TRBV28; abundance: NA; d_gene: TRBD1; CDR3nt: TGTGCCAGCAAAGGAGGGGGCAGTCAGCCCCAGCATTTT; CDR3aa: CASKGGGSQPQHF
j_gene: TRBJ1-5; v_gene: TRBV2; abundance: NA; d_gene: TRBD1; CDR3nt: TGTGCCAGCAGTGGGACAGGGGGCAATCAGCCCCAGCATTTT; CDR3aa: CASSGTGGNQPQHF
j_gene: TRBJ2-7; v_gene: TRBV7-9; abundance: NA; d_gene: NA; CDR3nt: TGTGCCAGCAGCTTATTTGGCTTATCGGACAGCTCCTACGAGCAGTACTTC; CDR3aa: CASSLFGLSDSSYEQYF
j_gene: TRBJ2-5; v_gene: TRBV19; abundance: NA; d_gene: TRBD2; CDR3nt: TGTGCCAGTAGTATCCCGGGACTAGCGGACCAAGAGACCCAGTACTTC; CDR3aa: CASSIPGLADQETQYF
j_gene: TRBJ2-3; v_gene: TRBV9; abundance: once; d_gene: TRBD1; CDR3nt: TGTGCCAGCAGCGTGGGGACAGGCTCAGATACGCAGTATTTT; CDR3aa: CASSVGTGSDTQYF
j_gene: TRBJ2-3; v_gene: TRBV4-3; abundance: NA; d_gene: TRBD2; CDR3nt: TGCGCCAGCAGCCCGAGCGGGGGGGCCGATGATACGCAGTATTTT; CDR3aa: CASSPSGGADDTQYF
j_gene: TRBJ1-6; v_gene: TRBV5-1; abundance: NA; d_gene: TRBD1; CDR3nt: TGCGCCAGCAGCTCCCGACAGGGTAACAATTCACCCCTCCACTTT; CDR3aa: CASSSRQGNNSPLHF
j_gene: TRBJ2-5; v_gene: TRBV28; abundance: NA; d_gene: NA; CDR3nt: TGTGCCATCTGGGGAGAGAAAGAGACCCAGTACTTC; CDR3aa: CAIWGEKETQYF